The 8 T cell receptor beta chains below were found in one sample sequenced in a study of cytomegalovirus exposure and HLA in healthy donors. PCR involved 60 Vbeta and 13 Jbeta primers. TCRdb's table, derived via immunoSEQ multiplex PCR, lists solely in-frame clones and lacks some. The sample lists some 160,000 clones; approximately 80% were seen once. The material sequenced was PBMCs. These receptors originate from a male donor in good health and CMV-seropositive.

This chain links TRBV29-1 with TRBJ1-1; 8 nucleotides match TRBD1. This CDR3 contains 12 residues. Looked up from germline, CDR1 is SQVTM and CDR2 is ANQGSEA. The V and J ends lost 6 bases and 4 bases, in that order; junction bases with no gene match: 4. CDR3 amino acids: CSVLQGATEAFF. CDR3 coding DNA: TGCAGCGTGTTGCAGGGGGCCACTGAAGCTTTCTTT.

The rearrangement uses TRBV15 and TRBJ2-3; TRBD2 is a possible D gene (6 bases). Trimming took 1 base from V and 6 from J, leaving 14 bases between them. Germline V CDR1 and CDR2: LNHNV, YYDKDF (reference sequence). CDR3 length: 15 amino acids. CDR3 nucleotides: TGTGCCACCAGCAGAGTTAGCGGAGGCGGGGATACGCAGTATTTT. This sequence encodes CATSRVSGGGDTQYF.

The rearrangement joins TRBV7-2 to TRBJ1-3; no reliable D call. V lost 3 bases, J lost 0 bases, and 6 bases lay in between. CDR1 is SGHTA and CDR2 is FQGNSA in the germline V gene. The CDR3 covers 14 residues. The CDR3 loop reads CASSLQFSGNTIYF. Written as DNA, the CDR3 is TGTGCCAGCAGCTTGCAGTTCTCTGGAAACACCATATATTTT.

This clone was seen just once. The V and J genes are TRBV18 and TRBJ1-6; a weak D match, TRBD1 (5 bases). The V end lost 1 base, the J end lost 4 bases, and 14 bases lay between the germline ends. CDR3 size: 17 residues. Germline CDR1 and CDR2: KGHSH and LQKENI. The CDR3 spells CASSPRGGSGYNSPLHF. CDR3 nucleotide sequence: TGTGCCAGCTCACCACGGGGGGGGAGTGGTTATAATTCACCCCTCCACTTT.

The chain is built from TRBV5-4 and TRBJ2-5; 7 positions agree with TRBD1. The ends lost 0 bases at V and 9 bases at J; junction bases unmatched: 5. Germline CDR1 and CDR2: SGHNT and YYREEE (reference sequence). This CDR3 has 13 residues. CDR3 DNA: TGTGCCAGCAGCTTGGATCCCCAGGGGGCCCAGTACTTC. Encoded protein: CASSLDPQGAQYF. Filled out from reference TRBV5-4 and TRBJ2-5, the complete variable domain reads ETGVTQSPTHLIKTRGQQVTLRCSSQSGHNTVSWYQQALGQGPQFIFQYYREEENGRGNFPPRFSGLQFPNYSSELNVNALELDDSALYLCASSLDPQGAQYFGPGTRLLVL.

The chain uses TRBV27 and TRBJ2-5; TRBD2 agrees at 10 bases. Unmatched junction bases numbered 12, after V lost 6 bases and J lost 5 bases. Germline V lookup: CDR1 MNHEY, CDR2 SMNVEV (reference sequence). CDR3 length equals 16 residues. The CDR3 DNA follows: TGTGCCAGCAGGACCAGTTTGCTAGCGGGAGTGGAGACCCAGTACTTC. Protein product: CASRTSLLAGVETQYF.

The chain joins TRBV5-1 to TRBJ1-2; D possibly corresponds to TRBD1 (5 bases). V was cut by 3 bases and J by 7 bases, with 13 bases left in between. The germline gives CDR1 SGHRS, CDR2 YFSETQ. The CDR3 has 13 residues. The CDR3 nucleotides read TGCGCCAGCAGCTCCGGGGGGACGGGTGGCTACACCTTC. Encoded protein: CASSSGGTGGYTF.

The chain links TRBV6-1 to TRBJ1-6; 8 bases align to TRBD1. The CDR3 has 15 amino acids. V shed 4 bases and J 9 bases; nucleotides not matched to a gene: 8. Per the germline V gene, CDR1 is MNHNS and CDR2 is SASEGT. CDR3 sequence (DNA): TGTGCCAGCAGTGCCGGACAGGGATGGTCTTCACCCCTCCACTTT. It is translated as CASSAGQGWSSPLHF.